This TCR beta chain was obtained from a study of cytomegalovirus exposure and HLA in healthy donors (dated by TCRdb to the late 2010s). General notes on the study: In an earlier analysis of some 550 of the donors, 250 to 350 Gb of sequence data and 90 million to 130 million unique TCR beta sequences from 180 million or so T cells were reported. To decide whether each TCR beta V gene segment behaved as functional or pseudogenic, an earlier analysis of several hundred of the donors relied on high-throughput TCR beta sequencing. Both class I and class II loci were covered by HLA typing, at four-digit resolution. To predict cytomegalovirus infection status, the study brought together high-throughput TCR immunosequencing, statistical association of individual TCRs with disease status, and machine learning. The number of donors typed differed by locus, with about 629-630 for A, B, C, DRB1 and DQB1, roughly 520 for DQA1, approximately 570 for DPA1, and approximately 470 for DPB1. The aim of the study was to test whether cataloging public T cell receptors could identify signatures of past pathogen exposure. A separate validation cohort of more than 100 different subjects was used in addition to the roughly 620-subject first cohort. Roughly 290 gigabases of sequencing data and 75 million to 85 million unique TCR sequences made up an early release that covered over 550 HLA-typed donors. A later analysis re-examined previously published TCR beta repertoires from more than 650 donors and added high-resolution HLA genotyping to investigate patterns of TCR occurrence. Every repertoire in the discovery cohort had been generated on one and the same sequencing platform. Alongside the repertoire data, information on donor age, sex, ethnicity and CMV serostatus was compiled. A later genetic analysis used genome-wide SNP genotypes for 398 of the 666 donors, treating that subset as a discovery cohort. Across approximately 400 genotyped donors of the cohort, an average of approximately 240,000 unique TCR beta nucleotide sequences per donor were sequenced, and 15% to 20% of those sequences were non-productive. In the later analysis, no new phenotypic data were used to find candidate immune exposures; instead, reliance was placed on TCR beta sequences and their occurrence across donors. A handful of DR-DQ haplotypes were handled as single units for association and clustering because linkage in the cohort was strong. The study used immunosequencing to profile the T cell repertoires of some 600 subjects and linked those repertoires to cytomegalovirus serostatus. Of the approximately 400 genotyped donors, over 80% were placed in the genetic ancestry cluster associated with self-reported Caucasian donors. The study at large found these results: Presence/absence analyses assumed roughly uniform sequencing depth across donors, an assumption that may not hold. A further reported finding was that TCR beta sequences accurately predicted the HLA-A and HLA-B alleles for most subjects in the first cohort. According to the authors, the approach could potentially be generalized to other disease states and immunological phenotypes. V-gene and J-gene trimming of TCR beta chains was associated with a missense DCLRE1C variant in a later genetic analysis, and the association was replicated in an independent cohort. In an earlier analysis of 587 of the donors, most TCR beta V segments appeared in productive rearrangements about 90% or about 30% of the time, broadly matching IMGT annotations. Most CMV-associated TCR beta chains appeared to be HLA-restricted in a later analysis, and the HLA associations seemed to be driven largely by CMV exposure. In both the original and validation cohorts, the classifier was reported to diagnose cytomegalovirus status with high specificity and sensitivity. Linkage disequilibrium might explain the correlated functional status among segregating V segments, but an unknown experimental factor could not be ruled out. Across donors, most TCR sequences were observed very rarely, whereas some public TCRs were present in many individuals. Strong co-occurrence of HLA alleles, especially DR and DQ, made assigning TCR associations to individual alleles difficult. In a later analysis, the rate of TCR association differed among HLA loci, with DRB1 alleles having the most associated TCRs and HLA-C alleles having the fewest. A later analysis reported that several top co-occurrence clusters appeared linked to parvovirus B19, influenza, CMV and Epstein-Barr virus. Because counts were too low, approximately 18 rarely observed V segments, including chromosome 9 orphons, were excluded from the earlier analysis of 587 of the donors. A few of the identified cytomegalovirus-associated TCR beta chains were confirmed in vitro to be specific for cytomegalovirus antigens. In a later analysis, HLA-associated TCR beta chains were found to be more clonally expanded and to have lower generation probabilities than equally common non-associated chains. Because some donors lacked HLA typing at each locus, the association tests relied only on the typed subset. The sequencing pipeline was judged likely to have produced a cluster of highly shared sequence variants as a technical artifact. The study gave a list of 150 to 200 TCR beta chains associated with cytomegalovirus. Immune exposure information for the cohort was limited to CMV serostatus. Because the 87-base-pair reads could not distinguish some IMGT-functional V segments, including TRBV6-2 and TRBV6-3, those segments were excluded. A later genetic analysis reported fewer N-insertions in productive TCRs among donors in an Asian-associated ancestry cluster than the roughly 700-donor mean. In a later analysis, some 17,000 TCR beta sequences were associated with specific HLA alleles at a false discovery rate of 0.05. In this cohort, only TCR beta chains were sequenced, and detectable features were limited by the absence of alpha or paired-chain data.

On this clone itself: No cognate antigen has been identified for it. Base quality data are lacking; no much larger clone is found one base away.

V is cut back by 6 bases and J by 15 bases, with 19 bases in the junction unmatched. The CDR3 contains 15 residues, cysteine and phenylalanine counted. Only the CDR3 DNA stays, 45 bases, in frame from base 1. From a lookup of the germline V gene, CDR1 and CDR2 are MDHEN and SYDVKM. The cohort consisted of some 730 healthy bone marrow donors. At the time of sampling, all cohort members were nominally healthy, though unrecorded immune exposures were likely present. The donor tested CMV seronegative and was one of the 352 seronegative cohort members. A peripheral blood sample was provided by each donor, and peripheral blood mononuclear cells were used for TCR beta sequencing. Genomic DNA was extracted from the blood cell samples with the Qiagen DNeasy Blood Extraction Kit. The library relied on the immunoSEQ multiplex PCR assay. A mixture of 60 forward primers for TCR Vbeta segments and 13 reverse primers for TCR Jbeta segments was used in the multiplex PCR. The CDR3 region of rearranged TCR beta genes was amplified from genomic DNA with a multiplex PCR assay. The amplified TCR beta libraries were sequenced on the Illumina HiSeq System as 87-base-pair reads. The paper's processing steps were these. Across the 700 or so repertoires, a later analysis counted some 80 million unique TCR beta chains, approximately 12 million of which were shared by at least two donors. A nearest-neighbor algorithm error-corrected the raw reads and collapsed the reads into unique sequences, merging closely related sequences to remove PCR and sequencing errors. To assign V, D and J gene segments, CDR3 sequences were aligned to IMGT reference sequences. For a sequence to be retained, a match of at least six nucleotides was required to both a V gene segment and a J gene segment. Rearrangements were called productive when the CDR3 lacked stop codons and stayed in frame with V and J; all others were non-productive. Following IMGT convention, CDR3 was defined as the stretch from the second conserved V-encoded cysteine to the conserved J-encoded phenylalanine. Sequences without an unambiguous match to a single V gene segment were excluded from the earlier analysis of approximately 600 of the donors. In an earlier analysis of roughly 600 of the donors, a V segment was called functional when productive rearrangements were above 56.7%, and segregating when the standard deviation between donors exceeded 5%. A statistical classification framework was built for diagnosing cytomegalovirus status from the catalog of TCR beta chain sequences. A later analysis assigned V and J genes by comparing TCR nucleotide sequences with IMGT/GENE-DB human TR gene sequences. Using the TCRdist pipeline, a later analysis assigned CDR3 sequences along with most-parsimonious VDJ recombination scenarios. In a later analysis, each TCR beta chain was defined by its CDR3 amino acid sequence together with its V-gene family, and reads lacking a unique V-gene family were excluded. As a way to deal with suspected cross-contamination and a sequencing artifact, a later analysis dropped under 600 nucleotide sequences that were highly shared and had low generation probability. For each public chain, a later analysis derived a clonal expansion index from normalized ranks of inferred template counts within each repertoire. A later analysis computed generation probabilities with a VDJ recombination model fitted to out-of-frame rearrangements, and checked the results against IGoR. In a later analysis, TCR-TCR, TCR-HLA and TCR-CMV co-occurrence was scored with hypergeometric tests, and a repertoire-size bias correction was applied to TCR pairs. In a later analysis, false discovery rates were estimated by permuting HLA or CMV assignments 20 times. A later analysis grouped co-occurring TCRs with DBSCAN, adding TCRdist sequence similarity when clustering within HLA-allele-positive subsets. Repertoires with fewer than 30,000 or more than 120,000 public chains, plus five repertoires with anomalous nucleotide sharing, were excluded from co-occurrence clustering. TCRdb re-hosts the immuneACCESS table, in-frame sequences only. Its copies lack some clones; in the studies checked, an unresolved V gene accounts for under half of them, and the cause for the rest is not known. V, J and clone size reflect that table, while D and trimming were determined from the DNA. This sample comprises over 100,000 clones, about 76% of them detected only once. Over 2% of the sample is in the top ten clones.

The sample comprised PBMCs. This chain is built from TRBV28 and TRBJ2-1; TRBD1 matches 8 bases in the middle. This receptor was taken from a woman in her 30s in good health and CMV-seronegative. The DNA sequence is as follows: TGTGCCAGCAGAGTCTCCCCGGGACAGGATCAAGGGCCGTTCTTC. This sequence encodes CASRVSPGQDQGPFF. Where the CDR3 stops, the reference TRBV28 and TRBJ2-1 genes take over; the full variable domain is DVKVTQSSRYLVKRTGEKVFLECVQDMDHENMFWYRQDPGLGLRLIYFSYDVKMKEKGDIPEGYSVSREKKERFSLILESASTNQTSMYLCASRVSPGQDQGPFFGPGTRLTVL.